What follows are 12 T cell receptor beta chains derived from one specimen sequenced in a study of T-cell memory formation after mild COVID-19. TCRdb ran MiXCR on the 5' RACE reads and lists one entry per CDR3 protein. The sample consists of about 390,000 distinct CDR3 sequences, about a sixth of them appearing once. The sequencing input was PBMCs or a T cell subset sorted from them (not recorded which). The receptor source for this set is a man aged 18 to 35 who had mild COVID-19 (a few samples of this study predate the infection). Cell type and time point are not known.

The chain employs TRBV10-3 and TRBJ2-1; weak D call: TRBD2 (6 bases). The ends were cut back, 0 bases at V and 7 bases at J, with 13 bases in the middle. From germline, CDR1 is ENHRY and CDR2 SYGVKD. The CDR3 extends over 15 amino acids. The CDR3: CAISESITGVNEQFF. DNA for the CDR3: TGTGCCATCAGTGAGTCGATTACGGGAGTGAATGAGCAGTTCTTC.

In its sample, this clonotype was seen many times. The gene calls are TRBV4-1 and TRBJ1-2, with 8 bases fitting TRBD1. The CDR3 has 16 amino acids. The germline CDR1 and CDR2 sequences are MGHRA and YSYEKL. The V gene end was trimmed by 0 bases and the J gene end by 7 bases; junction bases not matched to a gene: 10. CDR3: CASSQESYGTGGGYTF. The CDR3 DNA reads TGCGCCAGCAGCCAAGAATCGTACGGGACAGGCGGTGGCTACACCTTC.

This clonotype has at least ten counts. The chain joins TRBV15 to TRBJ1-5; perhaps TRBD1 as D (6 bases). This CDR3 is 19 amino acids long. V lost 1 base and J lost 1, with 20 bases in between. Germline-derived CDR1 and CDR2 are LNHNV and YYDKDF (reference sequence). CDR3 nucleotide sequence: TGTGCCACCAGCAGAGTAGGTGGGGGGCGCTTGGCGAGCAATCAGCCCCAGCATTTT. It specifies CATSRVGGGRLASNQPQHF.

This clonotype appeared a few times. This chain joins TRBV3-1 and TRBJ2-5; 9 bases map to TRBD1. Germline loops: CDR1 LGHDT, CDR2 YNNKEL (reference sequence). Trimming at V came to 5 bases and at J to 3 bases, leaving 10 bases not matched to a gene. The CDR3 has 16 residues. The CDR3 sequence is CASSSRGQGYEETQYF. The CDR3 region has the DNA TGTGCCAGCAGCTCGCGAGGACAGGGGTACGAAGAGACCCAGTACTTC.

A few counts support this clonotype. The chain is built from TRBV5-6 and TRBJ1-5; D gene unclear. Germline assignment: CDR1 SGHDT and CDR2 YYEEEE. This CDR3 spans 14 amino acids. V was shortened by 3 bases and J by 5 bases, with 12 bases between the two germline ends. The CDR3 DNA follows: TGTGCCAGCAGCTCCCGGGATCGGGATCAGCCCCAGCATTTT. Translation: CASSSRDRDQPQHF.

This chain uses TRBV6-5 with TRBJ1-1; D is uncertain. This CDR3 spans 13 amino acids. CDR1 is MNHEY, CDR2 SVGAGI, per germline. V was shortened by 0 bases and J by 6 bases, with 8 bases between the two germline ends. CDR3 DNA: TGTGCCAGCAGTTACTCGATGCTGGCTGAAGCTTTCTTT. It specifies CASSYSMLAEAFF.

V is TRBV7-9 and J is TRBJ1-4; 7 positions match TRBD1. From germline, CDR1 is SEHNR and CDR2 FQNEAQ (reference sequence). The junction had 17 bases not matched to a gene; V was cut back by 7 bases and J by 6 bases. The CDR3 spans 17 residues. The CDR3 nucleotides are TGTGCCAGCACCGAAGGGGGCAGCCTTTTTGCGCATGAAAAACTGTTTTTT. It encodes CASTEGGSLFAHEKLFF.

The V and J genes are TRBV3-1 and TRBJ1-2; 7 positions match TRBD1. J lost 3 bases, V lost 3 bases, and 10 bases had no gene match. Germline V gives CDR1 LGHDT, CDR2 YNNKEL (reference sequence). CDR3 size: 16 residues. In nucleotides, the CDR3 is TGTGCCAGCAGCCAGGATCTCCTACAGGGGCACTATGGCTACACCTTC. This translates into CASSQDLLQGHYGYTF.

This clonotype was found a few times. V usage is TRBV12-3 or TRBV12-4 and J usage is TRBJ1-4, with D perhaps TRBD1 (6 bases). V was pared by 8 bases and J by 8 bases, with 12 bases between. This CDR3 is 12 amino acids long. CDR3 DNA sequence: TGTGCCAGCCGAAGGGGGGACGAAAAACTGTTTTTT. Translating gives CASRRGDEKLFF.

This clonotype occurred a few times. V gene TRBV5-1 combines with J gene TRBJ1-3, with a weak D call TRBD1 (6 bases). The CDR3 covers 15 residues. The germline CDR1 and CDR2 sequences are SGHRS and YFSETQ. Trimming removed 0 bases at V and 8 bases at J, with 15 bases between. DNA for the CDR3: TGCGCCAGCAGCTTGGCCACAGGGACCGGGGACACCATATATTTT. Encoded protein: CASSLATGTGDTIYF.

A few counts support this clonotype. The chain employs TRBV6-2 or TRBV6-3 and TRBJ2-7, with 10 positions matching TRBD1. The length of the CDR3 is 14 residues. Germline trimming cut 7 bases from V and 3 bases from J; bases unmatched to any gene: 6. Per the germline V gene, CDR1 is MNHEY and CDR2 is SVGEGT. The CDR3 is CASTPGQGNYEQYF. The CDR3 DNA reads TGTGCCAGCACCCCGGGACAGGGGAACTACGAGCAGTACTTC.

This clonotype has at least ten counts. The chain uses TRBV5-1 and TRBJ2-3; 11 bases align to TRBD1. This CDR3 is built from 17 residues. The germline CDR1 and CDR2 sequences are SGHRS and YFSETQ. Germline trimming cut 4 bases from V and 5 bases from J; bases unmatched to any gene: 12. The CDR3 DNA sequence: TGCGCCAGCAGCCCGGCGGGGTCGGGACAGGGGGGAGATACGCAGTATTTT. Translating gives CASSPAGSGQGGDTQYF.